What follows are 21 T cell receptor beta chains derived from one specimen sequenced in a study of blood T cell repertoires in COVID-19. Sequencing was performed with immunoSEQ multiplex PCR; in TCRdb, only in-frame clones are kept and a portion is missing. Here the sample spans a few hundred thousand clones, roughly 83% being singletons. The sample comprised peripheral blood. These TCRs come from a man aged 55 to 70 who had recovered from COVID-19.

The chain links TRBV5-5 to TRBJ2-2; TRBD1 matches 7 bases. CDR1 SGHKS and CDR2 YYEKEE come from the germline V gene (reference sequence). V trimming: 5 bases; J trimming: 1 base; junction bases outside the gene matches: 5. The CDR3 contains 15 residues. The CDR3 nucleotides read TGTGCCAGCAGGACCGGGACAGTGAACACCGGGGAGCTGTTTTTT. The encoded protein is CASRTGTVNTGELFF.

The rearrangement links TRBV6-2 or TRBV6-3 to TRBJ1-5, with TRBD1 matching over 7 bases. The germline V gene has CDR1 MNHEY and CDR2 SVGEGT. The V and J ends lost 0 bases and 5 bases, in that order; junction bases with no gene match: 4. The length of the CDR3 is 15 residues. CDR3 sequence reads: CASSYSWTGDQPQHF. DNA of the CDR3: TGTGCCAGCAGTTACTCATGGACAGGCGATCAGCCCCAGCATTTT.

The V gene is TRBV5-4, the J gene TRBJ2-1; D unclear. Germline assignment: CDR1 SGHNT and CDR2 YYREEE (reference sequence). Trimming stripped 0 bases from V and 3 bases from J, with 4 bases between. The CDR3 length is 13 residues. The CDR3 region is CASSLALYNEQFF. The CDR3 DNA reads as TGTGCCAGCAGCTTGGCCCTCTACAATGAGCAGTTCTTC.

The chain uses TRBV9 and TRBJ1-3; D is uncertain. V was pared by 0 bases and J by 2 bases, with 9 bases between. The V gene's germline CDR1 is SGDLS and CDR2 YYNGEE. The CDR3 sequence is 15 residues long. The CDR3 is CASSVDGSTGNTIYF. CDR3 bases: TGTGCCAGCAGCGTAGACGGGAGTACTGGAAACACCATATATTTT.

This clone has only a few counts. The J gene is TRBJ1-2, the V gene TRBV18, with 8 nucleotides matching TRBD1. There are 14 residues in the CDR3. V was pared by 5 bases and J by 2 bases, with 4 bases of the junction left unmatched. Germline V gives CDR1 KGHSH, CDR2 LQKENI. The CDR3 sequence: CASSADRVNYGYTF. In nucleotides, the CDR3 is TGTGCCAGCTCAGCGGACAGGGTCAACTATGGCTACACCTTC.

This chain joins TRBV2 and TRBJ2-3; possible D gene TRBD1, 6 bases. V gave up 5 bases and J gave up 1 base, with 13 bases separating them. CDR1 is SNHLY, CDR2 FYNNEI, per germline. The CDR3 extends over 15 amino acids. The CDR3 here is CASSFTGTGTDTQYF. The CDR3 DNA follows: TGTGCCAGCAGTTTTACAGGGACGGGCACAGATACGCAGTATTTT.

The chain carries TRBV18 and TRBJ2-3; 7 bases agree with TRBD2. There are 16 residues in the CDR3. V lost 1 base, J lost 2 bases, and 6 bases stayed unmatched. The V gene's germline CDR1 is KGHSH and CDR2 LQKENI. The CDR3 loop is CASSPRLAVNTDTQYF. The CDR3 DNA sequence: TGTGCCAGCTCACCACGGCTAGCGGTAAACACAGATACGCAGTATTTT.

This chain links TRBV21-1 with TRBJ2-1; the table calls TRBD2, which could not be checked here. TRBV21-1 is flagged as a pseudogene. This CDR3 region has 21 residues. The CDR3 sequence: CASSKALSDRERTSGAPEQFF. DNA of the CDR3: TGTGCCAGCAGCAAAGCGCTTTCGGACAGGGAGAGGACTAGCGGGGCTCCTGAGCAGTTCTTC.

The chain couples TRBV6-2 or TRBV6-3 to TRBJ1-5; D is perhaps TRBD1 (6 bases). The CDR3 sequence is 16 residues long. Germline CDR1 reads MNHEY; CDR2 reads SVGEGT. The germline V and J ends were trimmed by 2 bases and 1 base, with 12 bases remaining between them. The chain's CDR3 is CASSYDRGASNQPQHF. CDR3 coding DNA: TGTGCCAGCAGTTACGATCGGGGGGCCAGCAATCAGCCCCAGCATTTT.

This chain links TRBV10-3 with TRBJ1-1; D perhaps matches TRBD1 (5 bases). This CDR3 comprises 14 residues. The ends were cut back, 2 bases at V and 5 bases at J, with 12 bases in the middle. The germline CDR1 and CDR2 sequences are ENHRY and SYGVKD. Here the CDR3 reads CAISELSGRTEAFF. The CDR3 DNA is TGTGCCATCAGTGAGCTCTCAGGGAGGACTGAAGCTTTCTTT.

The chain has TRBV3-1 (or the pseudogene TRBV3-2) and TRBJ1-1; 7 bases fit TRBD1. The germline V gene has CDR1 LGHDT and CDR2 YNNKEL (reference sequence). This CDR3 is built from 14 residues. J gave up 8 bases and V 5 bases, and 11 bases lay outside the gene matches. The CDR3 sequence is CASSSLVGGGEAFF. The CDR3 DNA reads as TGTGCCAGCAGCTCCCTGGTAGGAGGGGGCGAAGCTTTCTTT.

This chain joins TRBV2 and TRBJ2-5; 10 bases fit TRBD1. The CDR3 runs to 18 residues. V shed 5 bases and J 2 bases; nucleotides not matched to a gene: 14. Germline CDR1 is SNHLY and CDR2 is FYNNEI. Here the CDR3 reads CASSTSGQGLNRQETQYF. The CDR3, as DNA: TGTGCCAGCAGTACCTCGGGACAGGGGTTGAATAGGCAAGAGACCCAGTACTTC.

The rearrangement uses TRBV6-5 and TRBJ1-3; D is unresolved. Germline CDR1 and CDR2: MNHEY and SVGAGI. V lost 6 bases and J 0 bases, leaving 9 bases between the germline ends. The CDR3 spans 14 residues. CDR3 protein: CASSRDTSGNTIYF. For the CDR3, the DNA is TGTGCCAGCAGCCGCGACACCTCTGGAAACACCATATATTTT.

The rearrangement links TRBV7-8 to TRBJ1-3; TRBD1 aligns across 9 bases. CDR1 is SGHVS, CDR2 FQNEAQ, per germline. This CDR3 region has 15 residues. With V trimmed by 4 bases and J by 4 bases, 5 bases remained unmatched. This chain's CDR3 is CASSSGTGGGNTIYF. DNA for the CDR3: TGTGCCAGCAGCTCAGGAACAGGGGGCGGAAACACCATATATTTT.

The chain combines TRBV5-1 with TRBJ2-5, with D perhaps matching TRBD2 (5 bases). Trimming shortened V by 0 bases and J by 2 bases, and 11 bases separated the two germline ends. This CDR3 comprises 15 residues. Germline loops: CDR1 SGHRS, CDR2 YFSETQ. The CDR3 loop reads CASSLAGGQQETQYF. CDR3 DNA: TGCGCCAGCAGCTTGGCCGGAGGCCAGCAAGAGACCCAGTACTTC.

This clone was seen a handful of times. This chain uses TRBV6-2 or TRBV6-3 with TRBJ2-7; D perhaps matches TRBD2 (6 bases). Trimming cost V 5 bases and J 2 bases, with 10 bases left between them. The CDR3 extends over 13 amino acids. Germline V CDR1 and CDR2: MNHEY, SVGEGT. The CDR3 region has the DNA TGTGCCAGCAGTAACCGACTAGCCTACGAGCAGTACTTC. Translating it yields CASSNRLAYEQYF.

The V gene is TRBV19, the J gene TRBJ1-4; D perhaps matches TRBD1 (5 bases). Germline V CDR1 and CDR2: LNHDA, SQIVND (reference sequence). Trimming pared 3 bases from V and 10 bases from J, leaving 18 bases between. This CDR3 contains 15 residues. CDR3 sequence reads: CASSMSSQVRGKLFF. CDR3 nucleotides: TGTGCCAGTAGTATGTCGTCGCAGGTTAGGGGAAAACTGTTTTTT. The variable domain in full, completed from reference TRBV19 and TRBJ1-4, reads DGGITQSPKYLFRKEGQNVTLSCEQNLNHDAMYWYRQDPGQGLRLIYYSQIVNDFQKGDIAEGYSVSREKKESFPLTVTSAQKNPTAFYLCASSMSSQVRGKLFFGSGTQLSVL.

J is TRBJ2-1 and V is TRBV2; 9 bases map to TRBD2. The trim removed 1 base at V and 5 bases at J, leaving 3 bases unmatched. This CDR3 region has 15 residues. Per germline, CDR1 SNHLY and CDR2 FYNNEI. The CDR3 DNA reads TGTGCCAGCAGTGAAGTGCGGGGGGGACACAATGAGCAGTTCTTC. Translated, it gives CASSEVRGGHNEQFF.

V usage is TRBV9 and J usage is TRBJ1-1, with D perhaps matching TRBD1 (6 bases). The V end lost 3 bases, the J end lost 6 bases, and 18 bases lay between the germline ends. This CDR3 contains 15 residues. The germline V gene has CDR1 SGDLS and CDR2 YYNGEE. The DNA of the CDR3 is TGTGCCAGCAGCGCAGCGGACAGTTGGAGTGCTGAAGCTTTCTTT. It is translated as CASSAADSWSAEAFF. Combining the CDR3 with reference TRBV9 and TRBJ1-1 gives the whole variable domain DSGVTQTPKHLITATGQRVTLRCSPRSGDLSVYWYQQSLDQGLQFLIQYYNGEERAKGNILERFSAQQFPDLHSELNLSSLELGDSALYFCASSAADSWSAEAFFGQGTRLTVV.

This clone has only a few counts. The chain couples TRBV6-5 to TRBJ2-1; unclear D gene. Trimming took 6 bases from V and 5 from J, leaving 11 bases between them. In germline, CDR1 is MNHEY, CDR2 SVGAGI. This CDR3 contains 13 residues. The CDR3 DNA reads TGTGCCAGCAGACTCACCAAAAACAATGAGCAGTTCTTC. Translating gives CASRLTKNNEQFF.

This clone was recorded once. The chain uses TRBV7-9 and TRBJ1-5; D uncertain. This CDR3 spans 13 amino acids. With 1 base removed from V and 5 bases from J, the gap between germline ends came to 6 bases. Germline assignment: CDR1 SEHNR and CDR2 FQNEAQ (reference sequence). CDR3 coding DNA: TGTGCCAGCAGCTTAGAACAGTATCAGCCCCAGCATTTT. Translation gives CASSLEQYQPQHF.